These T cell receptor beta chains were read from a single sample in a study of control samples from healthy donors and cancer patients. TCRdb's copy holds only in-frame clones and misses some; the assay was immunoSEQ multiplex PCR. The profile shows 100,000 to 150,000 clones, about 93% of them singletons. The material sequenced was PBMCs. Source of these receptors: a man aged 50-59 years with head and neck cancer. CDR3s include the opening cysteine and the closing phenylalanine or tryptophan. D genes are given only for firm matches. Clone size, where shown, is once, few, many, or a class for clones that have expanded.

abundance	v_gene	j_gene	d_gene	CDR3nt	CDR3aa
once	TRBV5-1	TRBJ2-6	TRBD1	TGCGCCAGCAGCTCGTGGACAGGGGGGGCCAACGTCCTGACTTTC	CASSSWTGGANVLTF
-	TRBV4-3	TRBJ2-1	-	TGCGCCAGCAGCCAAGATAAGAGGACTACCAGCACTTCTAGGTTGAATGAGCAGTTCTTC	CASSQDKRTTSTSRLNEQFF
-	TRBV6-5	TRBJ2-7	TRBD1	TGTGCCAGCAGTTACACACCGGGACAGGGCTACGAGCAGTACTTC	CASSYTPGQGYEQYF
few	TRBV4-1	TRBJ2-7	TRBD1	TGCGCCAGCAGCCAACCGGGACAGCGCCTTCTTCGTTCCTACGAGCAGTACTTC	CASSQPGQRLLRSYEQYF
-	TRBV20-1	TRBJ1-1	-	TGCAGTGCTAGTACGGGGCGGAACACTGAAGCTTTCTTT	CSASTGRNTEAFF
-	TRBV6-6	TRBJ1-1	-	TGTGCCAGCAGTAACCCCCCGGAAATGAACACTGAAGCTTTCTTT	CASSNPPEMNTEAFF
-	TRBV7-3	TRBJ1-4	-	TGTGCCAGCAGACCCGGGCTAGGTGAAAAACTGTTTTTT	CASRPGLGEKLFF
-	TRBV19	TRBJ2-2	-	TGTGCCAGTAGTATCCGTTCCGGACGGGGGCCGAACACCGGGGAGCTGTTTTTT	CASSIRSGRGPNTGELFF
once	TRBV5-6	TRBJ1-2	-	TGTGCCAGCAGCTTACTTAGGGGACCAACAGGGCCCGACTATGGCTACACCTTC	CASSLLRGPTGPDYGYTF
once	TRBV29-1	TRBJ2-5	-	TGCAGCGTTGAAGGGGGAGGGGGAGAGACCCAGTACTTC	CSVEGGGGETQYF
-	TRBV3-1/TRBV3-2	TRBJ1-6	-	TGTGCCAGCAGCAACACAGGCGGTTCACCCCTCCACTTT	CASSNTGGSPLHF
-	TRBV5-1	TRBJ1-1	-	TGCGCCAGCAGTCACGACAGGAACACTGAAGCTTTCTTT	CASSHDRNTEAFF
once	TRBV6-6	TRBJ2-5	TRBD2	TGTGCCAGCAGCCCGGGGGGTGGGGAGACCCAGTACTTC	CASSPGGGETQYF
-	TRBV3-1/TRBV3-2	TRBJ2-7	TRBD1	TGTGCCAGCAGCTCATGTTCTAAACAGGGGGCTAAGTACGAGCAGTACTTC	CASSSCSKQGAKYEQYF
-	TRBV29-1	TRBJ2-2	-	TGCAGCGTTGAATCGGATGAGAACGCCGGGGAGCTGTTTTTT	CSVESDENAGELFF
-	TRBV7-8	TRBJ2-7	-	TGTGCCAGCAGCTTAGGGGTGGGCCGCCCCAGCGAGCAGTACTTC	CASSLGVGRPSEQYF
-	TRBV19	TRBJ2-1	-	TGTGCCAGTAGTATCGGGGGGCCTCTAAGCTCCTACAATGAGCAGTTCTTC	CASSIGGPLSSYNEQFF
few	TRBV2	TRBJ1-1	TRBD1	TGTGCCAGCAACGTCCCGGGACAGGGCGAGGGGTCTTTCTTT	CASNVPGQGEGSFF
-	TRBV19	TRBJ2-7	TRBD2	TGTGCCAGTAGTATAGCTGCTAGCGGGGTCTACGAGCAGTACTTC	CASSIAASGVYEQYF
-	TRBV6-1	TRBJ2-1	-	TGTGCCAGCAGTGAAGCGCACGGTGACAATGAGCAGTTCTTC	CASSEAHGDNEQFF
-	TRBV5-5	TRBJ2-3	-	TGTGCCCTACCCCCAGGGGGGACCCCGGATACGCAGTATTTT	CALPPGGTPDTQYF
-	TRBV27	TRBJ1-2	-	TGTGCCAGCAGTTTATACGCCGACCCGGTTCAGGGATATGGCTACACCTTC	CASSLYADPVQGYGYTF
-	TRBV3-1/TRBV3-2	TRBJ2-1	-	TGTGCCAGCAGCCAAGGGGGGACGGGGGATGAGCAGTTCTTC	CASSQGGTGDEQFF
-	TRBV5-8	TRBJ1-6	-	TGTGCCAGCAGCTTGGCTGGCAGCAGGAATTCACCCCTCCACTTT	CASSLAGSRNSPLHF
few	TRBV9	TRBJ2-1	-	TGTGCCAGCAGCCCCCCCGGGCGGGGGCGTGTTCATGAGCAGTTCTTC	CASSPPGRGRVHEQFF
once	TRBV3-1/TRBV3-2	TRBJ1-4	-	TGTGCCAGCAGCCAAGGAGGGATTGGTGAAAAACTGTTTTTT	CASSQGGIGEKLFF
-	TRBV4-3	TRBJ1-1	-	TGCGCCAGCAGCCACGAGGACACTGAAGCTTTCTTT	CASSHEDTEAFF
-	TRBV6-5	TRBJ2-7	-	TGTGCCAGCACTCCACTAGCAGGGGAGAACGAGCAGTACTTC	CASTPLAGENEQYF
-	TRBV3-1/TRBV3-2	TRBJ1-6	-	TGTGCCAGCAGCCAAGAGTTAAGGGGAACTAATAATTCACCCCTCCACTTT	CASSQELRGTNNSPLHF
-	TRBV5-1	TRBJ2-5	-	TGCGCCAGCAGCTTGGCTGATCAAGAGACCCAGTACTTC	CASSLADQETQYF
-	TRBV6-5	TRBJ1-3	-	TGTGCCAGCAGTTACAGCTCTGGAAACACCATATATTTT	CASSYSSGNTIYF
-	TRBV7-2	TRBJ2-1	-	TGTGCCAGCAGCTGGACTGTCCCAAATGAGCAGTTCTTC	CASSWTVPNEQFF
-	TRBV7-9	TRBJ2-2	-	TGTGCCAGCAGCCCAAACCCAGGGTCGACCACCGGGGAGCTGTTTTTT	CASSPNPGSTTGELFF
-	TRBV9	TRBJ2-7	TRBD1	TGTGCCAGCACATCCGGGACAGGGGGACCCGAGCAGTACTTC	CASTSGTGGPEQYF
-	TRBV9	TRBJ1-4	-	TGTGCCAGCAGCGTATCCACTAATGAAAAACTGTTTTTT	CASSVSTNEKLFF
-	TRBV5-1	TRBJ1-4	-	TGCGCCAGCAGCTCGTCAGCCGGGGCAAGGGAAAAACTGTTTTTT	CASSSSAGAREKLFF
once	TRBV7-3	TRBJ2-3	-	TGTGCCAGCAGCTCTACTAGGACAGATACGCAGTATTTT	CASSSTRTDTQYF
once	TRBV11-2	TRBJ2-7	-	TGTGCCAGCAGCACTCTGGCGGGACAAGGTTACGAGCAGTACTTC	CASSTLAGQGYEQYF
-	TRBV5-5	TRBJ1-5	-	TGTGCCAGCAGCTTCAGCCCCGGAAATAGCAATCAGCCCCAGCATTTT	CASSFSPGNSNQPQHF
-	TRBV7-7	TRBJ2-1	-	TGTGCCAGCAGCCCGACGAGGGGGGACAATGAGCAGTTCTTC	CASSPTRGDNEQFF
-	TRBV7-3	TRBJ2-2	-	TGTGCCAGCAGCTTATTGACAGCGAACACCGGGGAGCTGTTTTTT	CASSLLTANTGELFF
-	TRBV5-1	TRBJ2-7	TRBD1	TGCGCCAGCAGCGCGACAGGGGGCTTCGAGCAGTACTTC	CASSATGGFEQYF
-	TRBV6-2/TRBV6-3	TRBJ2-1	-	TGTGCCAGCAGTTACTCTTTCGGCAATGAGCAGTTCTTC	CASSYSFGNEQFF
-	TRBV7-9	TRBJ2-3	-	TGTGCCAGCAGCCCCCGGGCGGGGAACACAGATACGCAGTATTTT	CASSPRAGNTDTQYF
medium-sized	TRBV13	TRBJ2-2	TRBD1	TGTGCCAGCAGCCCACCCGACAGGGCCGAGACCGGGGAGCTGTTTTTT	CASSPPDRAETGELFF
-	TRBV21-1	TRBJ2-3	-	TGTGCCAGCAGCACCCGGGACAGATACACAGATACGCAGTATTTT	CASSTRDRYTDTQYF
-	TRBV5-4	TRBJ2-5	-	TGTGCCAGCAGCGGAGGGACCGAAAGGAGTCAAGAGACCCAGTACTTC	CASSGGTERSQETQYF
-	TRBV19	TRBJ2-6	-	TGTGCCAGTAGTATGAGGCTGGGCTCTGGGGCCAACGTCCTGACTTTC	CASSMRLGSGANVLTF
-	TRBV23-1	TRBJ1-1	-	TGCGCCAGCAGTCAATCCATTTGGGGAAGGGACGAAGCTTTCTTT	CASSQSIWGRDEAFF
once	TRBV18	TRBJ2-5	-	TGTGCCAGCTCACCACGACTCGCCGAGACCCAGTACTTC	CASSPRLAETQYF
once	TRBV6-6	TRBJ1-3	TRBD1	TGTGCCAGCACCGGGACAGGAGCGGGAAACACCATATATTTT	CASTGTGAGNTIYF
-	TRBV18	TRBJ1-1	TRBD1	TGTGCCAGCTCACTCGGACAGGGGGTGGCTGAAGCTTTCTTT	CASSLGQGVAEAFF
-	TRBV7-2	TRBJ2-4	-	TGTGCCAGCAGCCCCAGGGTGGCGGGGGCCCAAGTTCAGTACTTC	CASSPRVAGAQVQYF
-	TRBV12-3/TRBV12-4	TRBJ1-1	TRBD1	TGTGCCAGCAATGACAGGGCCACTGAAGCTTTCTTT	CASNDRATEAFF
-	TRBV7-9	TRBJ2-2	-	TGTGCCAGCAGAGGCTTCCTGCGGACTACTCGCCAGGGCCGGGCGCCGCTGTTTTTT	CASRGFLRTTRQGRAPLFF
-	TRBV19	TRBJ1-2	-	TGTGCCAGTAGTATAACGGGTCGGACAATACCTTATGGCTACACCTTC	CASSITGRTIPYGYTF